Given below is one TCR beta chain in context. What it binds is unknown. These data originate in a study of PD-L1 blockade in urothelial cancer. Study-level findings and limits: Below-median TCR clonality that was measured in pretreatment blood predicted better survival.

Each PCR reaction had synthetic TCR analog templates spiked into it. Profiling relied on immunoSEQ multiplex PCR, and the TCRdb table lists in-frame clones only, not all of them. This table holds 50,000 to 55,000 clones, around 74% found once. The time point was: pretreatment peripheral blood. The number of samples from each patient was between 1 and 8, taken pretreatment and on-treatment. The receptor comes from a man between 65 and 85 years old with urothelial cancer. The source was PBMCs, collected around atezolizumab (anti-PD-L1) treatment.

The CDR3, as DNA: TGTGCCAGCACGTTGGAGGGGCGAGGGTATGGCTACACCTTC. It specifies CASTLEGRGYGYTF. V is TRBV6-6 and J is TRBJ1-2; possible D gene TRBD1, 5 bases. The CDR3 loop spans 14 amino acids. CDR1 is MNHNY, CDR2 SVGAGI, per germline (reference sequence). Trimming stripped 7 bases from V and 5 bases from J, with 17 bases between.